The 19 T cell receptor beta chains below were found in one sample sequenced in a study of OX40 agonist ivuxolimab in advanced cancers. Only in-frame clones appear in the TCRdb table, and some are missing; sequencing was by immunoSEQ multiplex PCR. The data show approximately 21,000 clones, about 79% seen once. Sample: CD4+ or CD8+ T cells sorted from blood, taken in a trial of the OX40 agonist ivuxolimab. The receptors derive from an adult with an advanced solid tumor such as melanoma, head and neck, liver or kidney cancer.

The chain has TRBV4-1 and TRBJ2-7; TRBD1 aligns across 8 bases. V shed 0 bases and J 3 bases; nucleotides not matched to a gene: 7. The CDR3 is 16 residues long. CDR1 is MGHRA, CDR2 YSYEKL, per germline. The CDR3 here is CASSQDSTGDSYEQYF. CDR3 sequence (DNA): TGCGCCAGCAGCCAAGATTCGACAGGGGACAGCTACGAGCAGTACTTC.

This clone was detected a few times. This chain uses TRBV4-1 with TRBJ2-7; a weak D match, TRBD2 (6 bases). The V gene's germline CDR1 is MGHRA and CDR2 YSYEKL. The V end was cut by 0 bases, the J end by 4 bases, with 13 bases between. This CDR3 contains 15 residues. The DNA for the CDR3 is TGCGCCAGCAGCCAAGACCTGGGACTGCCATACGAGCAGTACTTC. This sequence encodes CASSQDLGLPYEQYF.

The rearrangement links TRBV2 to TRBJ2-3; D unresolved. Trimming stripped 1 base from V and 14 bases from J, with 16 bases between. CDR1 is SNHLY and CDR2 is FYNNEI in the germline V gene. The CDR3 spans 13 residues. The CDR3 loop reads CASSEVTSNVPYF. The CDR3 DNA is TGTGCCAGCAGTGAAGTAACTTCTAACGTCCCGTATTTT.

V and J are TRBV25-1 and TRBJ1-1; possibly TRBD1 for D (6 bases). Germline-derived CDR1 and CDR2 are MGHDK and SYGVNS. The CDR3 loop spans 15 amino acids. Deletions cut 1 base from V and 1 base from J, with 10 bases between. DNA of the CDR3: TGTGCCAGCAGTGAATCGGGACACTGGAACACTGAAGCTTTCTTT. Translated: CASSESGHWNTEAFF.

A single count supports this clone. CDR3 in amino acids: CASSLGLAGADTQYF. The CDR3 region has the DNA TGCGCCAGCAGCTTGGGACTAGCGGGAGCAGATACGCAGTATTTT. The chain has TRBV5-1 and TRBJ2-3, with 12 positions matching TRBD2. From germline, CDR1 is SGHRS and CDR2 YFSETQ. The CDR3 has 15 amino acids. V gave up 0 bases and J gave up 4 bases; unmatched junction bases: 0.

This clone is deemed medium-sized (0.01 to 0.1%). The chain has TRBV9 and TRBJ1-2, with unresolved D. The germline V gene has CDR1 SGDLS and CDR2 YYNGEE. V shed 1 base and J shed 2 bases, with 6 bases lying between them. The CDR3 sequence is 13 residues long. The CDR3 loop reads CASSVTGNYGYTF. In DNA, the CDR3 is TGTGCCAGCAGCGTAACCGGGAACTATGGCTACACCTTC.

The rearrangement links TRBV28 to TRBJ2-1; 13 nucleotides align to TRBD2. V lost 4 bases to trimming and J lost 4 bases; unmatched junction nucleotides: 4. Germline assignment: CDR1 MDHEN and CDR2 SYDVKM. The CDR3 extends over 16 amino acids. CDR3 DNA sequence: TGTGCCAGCAGTTCCATGACTAGCGGGAGGTACAATGAGCAGTTCTTC. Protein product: CASSSMTSGRYNEQFF.

CDR3: CASSLGGSGRKSTDTQYF. CDR3 bases: TGTGCCAGCAGCCTCGGGGGTAGCGGGAGAAAGAGCACAGATACGCAGTATTTT. V gene TRBV28 combines with J gene TRBJ2-3; 9 nucleotides match TRBD2. V was clipped by 6 bases and J by 0 bases; unmatched bases: 13. This CDR3 comprises 18 residues. Germline-derived CDR1 and CDR2 are MDHEN and SYDVKM.

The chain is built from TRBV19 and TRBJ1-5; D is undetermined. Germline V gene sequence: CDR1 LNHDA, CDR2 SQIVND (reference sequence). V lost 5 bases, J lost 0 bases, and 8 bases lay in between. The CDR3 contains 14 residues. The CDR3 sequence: CASSVSHSNQPQHF. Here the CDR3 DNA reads TGTGCCAGTAGTGTCAGCCATAGCAATCAGCCCCAGCATTTT.

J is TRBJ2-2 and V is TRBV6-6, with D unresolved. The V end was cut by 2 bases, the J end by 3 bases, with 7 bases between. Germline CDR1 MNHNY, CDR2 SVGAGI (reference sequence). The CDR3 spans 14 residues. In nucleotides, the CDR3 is TGTGCCAGCAGTTACGACATCGACACCGGGGAGCTGTTTTTT. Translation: CASSYDIDTGELFF.

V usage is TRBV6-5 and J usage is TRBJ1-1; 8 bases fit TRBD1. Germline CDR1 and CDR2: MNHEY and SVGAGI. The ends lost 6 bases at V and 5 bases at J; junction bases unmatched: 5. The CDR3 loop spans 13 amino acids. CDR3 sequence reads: CASRQGGGTEAFF. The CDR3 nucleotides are TGTGCCAGCAGACAGGGGGGAGGGACTGAAGCTTTCTTT.

CDR3: CASSNRDNYEQFF. DNA of the CDR3: TGCGCCAGCAGTAACAGGGATAACTATGAGCAGTTCTTC. The V call is TRBV10-1, the J call TRBJ2-1; D is perhaps TRBD1 (6 bases). Between the trimmed V and J ends, which lost 5 bases and 8 bases, there was a span of 13 bases. Germline lookup yields CDR1 WNHNN and CDR2 SYGVQD (reference sequence). CDR3 length: 13 amino acids.

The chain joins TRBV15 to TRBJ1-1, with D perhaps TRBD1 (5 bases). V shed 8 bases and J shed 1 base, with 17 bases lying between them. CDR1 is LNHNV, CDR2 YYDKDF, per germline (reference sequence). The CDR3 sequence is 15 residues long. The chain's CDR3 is CATDSGGSGNTEAFF. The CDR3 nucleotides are TGTGCCACCGATTCCGGGGGGTCTGGGAACACTGAAGCTTTCTTT. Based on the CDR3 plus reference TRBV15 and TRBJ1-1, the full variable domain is DAMVIQNPRYQVTQFGKPVTLSCSQTLNHNVMYWYQQKSSQAPKLLFHYYDKDFNNEADTPDNFQSRRPNTSFCFLDIRSPGLGDTAMYLCATDSGGSGNTEAFFGQGTRLTVV.

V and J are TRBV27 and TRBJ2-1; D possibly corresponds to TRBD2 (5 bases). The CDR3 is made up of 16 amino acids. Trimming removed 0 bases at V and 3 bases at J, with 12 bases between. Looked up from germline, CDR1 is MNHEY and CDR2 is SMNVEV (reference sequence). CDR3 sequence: CASSLSGPGYYNEQFF. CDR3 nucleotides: TGTGCCAGCAGTTTATCAGGACCGGGGTACTACAATGAGCAGTTCTTC.

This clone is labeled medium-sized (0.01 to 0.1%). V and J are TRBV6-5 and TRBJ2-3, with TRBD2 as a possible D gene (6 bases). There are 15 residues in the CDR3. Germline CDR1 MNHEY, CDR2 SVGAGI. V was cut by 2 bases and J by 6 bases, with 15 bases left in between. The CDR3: CASSYTGTGWDTQYF. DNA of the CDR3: TGTGCCAGCAGTTACACCGGGACTGGTTGGGATACGCAGTATTTT.

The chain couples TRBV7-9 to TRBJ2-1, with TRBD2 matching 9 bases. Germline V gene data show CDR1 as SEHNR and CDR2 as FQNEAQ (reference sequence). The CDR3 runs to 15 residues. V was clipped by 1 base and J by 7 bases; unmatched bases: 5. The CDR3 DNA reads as TGTGCCAGCAGCTTAGGTAGCGGGAGACGGAATGAGCAGTTCTTC. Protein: CASSLGSGRRNEQFF.

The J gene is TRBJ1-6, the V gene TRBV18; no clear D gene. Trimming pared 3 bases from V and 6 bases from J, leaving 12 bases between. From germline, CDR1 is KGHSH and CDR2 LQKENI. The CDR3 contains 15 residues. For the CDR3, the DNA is TGTGCCAGCTCACCGGAGAGGGCGGGTAATTCACCCCTCCACTTT. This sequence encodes CASSPERAGNSPLHF.

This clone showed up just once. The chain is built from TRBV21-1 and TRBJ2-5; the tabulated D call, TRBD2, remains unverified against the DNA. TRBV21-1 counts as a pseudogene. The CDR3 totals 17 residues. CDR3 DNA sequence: TGTGCCAGCAGCTTCCGATCCCCGTGCGGGAGGGGAGAGACCCAGTACTTC. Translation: CASSFRSPCGRGETQYF.

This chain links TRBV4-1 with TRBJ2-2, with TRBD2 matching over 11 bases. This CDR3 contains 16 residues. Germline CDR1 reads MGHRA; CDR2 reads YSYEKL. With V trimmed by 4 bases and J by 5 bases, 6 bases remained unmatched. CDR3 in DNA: TGCGCCAGCAGCCGGGTAGCGGGAGGGTGGACCGGGGAGCTGTTTTTT. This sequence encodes CASSRVAGGWTGELFF.